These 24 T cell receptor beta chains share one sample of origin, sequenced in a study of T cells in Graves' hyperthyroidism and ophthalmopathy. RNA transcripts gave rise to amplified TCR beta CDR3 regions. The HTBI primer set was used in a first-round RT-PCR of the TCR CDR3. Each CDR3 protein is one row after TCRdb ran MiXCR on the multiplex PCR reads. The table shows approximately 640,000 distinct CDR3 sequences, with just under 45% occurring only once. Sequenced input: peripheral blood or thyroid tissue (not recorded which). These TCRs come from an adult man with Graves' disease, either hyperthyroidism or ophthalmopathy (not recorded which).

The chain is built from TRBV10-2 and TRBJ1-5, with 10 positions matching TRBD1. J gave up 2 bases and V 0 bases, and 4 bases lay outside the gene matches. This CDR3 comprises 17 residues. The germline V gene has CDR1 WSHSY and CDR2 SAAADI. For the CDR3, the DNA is TGCGCCAGCAGTGAGTCGAGACAGGGGGCAGGCAATCAGCCCCAGCATTTT. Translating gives CASSESRQGAGNQPQHF.

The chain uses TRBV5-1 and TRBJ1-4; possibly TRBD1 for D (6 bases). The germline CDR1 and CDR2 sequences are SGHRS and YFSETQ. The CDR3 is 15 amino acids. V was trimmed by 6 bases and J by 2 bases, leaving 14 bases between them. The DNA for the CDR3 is TGCGCCAGCAATCCAGGGGAGAGGACTAATGAAAAACTGTTTTTT. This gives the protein CASNPGERTNEKLFF.

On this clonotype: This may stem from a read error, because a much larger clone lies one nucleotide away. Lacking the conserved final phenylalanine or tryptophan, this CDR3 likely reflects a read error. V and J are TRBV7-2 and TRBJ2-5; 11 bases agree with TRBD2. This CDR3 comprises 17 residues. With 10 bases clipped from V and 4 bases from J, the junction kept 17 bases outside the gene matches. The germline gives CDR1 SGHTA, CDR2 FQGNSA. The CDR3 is CATSDPISGRATETQYL. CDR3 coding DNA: TGTGCCACCAGTGATCCCATTAGCGGGAGGGCCACAGAGACCCAGTACCTC.

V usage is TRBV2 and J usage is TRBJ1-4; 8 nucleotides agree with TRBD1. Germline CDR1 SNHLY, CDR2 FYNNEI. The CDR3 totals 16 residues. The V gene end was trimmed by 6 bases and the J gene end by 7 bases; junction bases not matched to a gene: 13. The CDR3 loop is CASSRGQVSQSEKLFF. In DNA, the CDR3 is TGTGCCAGCAGCCGGGGACAGGTGTCCCAAAGTGAAAAACTGTTTTTT.

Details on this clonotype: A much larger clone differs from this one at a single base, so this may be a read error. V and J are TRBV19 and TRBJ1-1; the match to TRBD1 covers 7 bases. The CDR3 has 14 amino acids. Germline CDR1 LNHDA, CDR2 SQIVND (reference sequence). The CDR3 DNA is TGTGCCAGTGGTATCGGGACAGTGAACACTGAAGCTTTCTTT. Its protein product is CASGIGTVNTEAFF.

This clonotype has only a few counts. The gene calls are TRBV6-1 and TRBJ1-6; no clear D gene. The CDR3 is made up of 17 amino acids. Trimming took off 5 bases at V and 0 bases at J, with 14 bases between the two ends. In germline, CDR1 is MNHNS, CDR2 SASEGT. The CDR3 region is CASSYGLRSSYNSPLHF. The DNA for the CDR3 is TGTGCCAGCAGTTACGGTTTACGGAGCTCCTATAATTCACCCCTCCACTTT.

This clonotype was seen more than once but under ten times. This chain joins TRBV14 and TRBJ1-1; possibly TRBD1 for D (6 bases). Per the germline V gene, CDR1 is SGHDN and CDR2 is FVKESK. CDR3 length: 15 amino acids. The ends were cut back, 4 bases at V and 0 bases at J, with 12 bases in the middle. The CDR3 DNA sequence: TGTGCCAGCAGCCGCGGGGGGGCCGTGAACACTGAAGCTTTCTTT. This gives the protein CASSRGGAVNTEAFF.

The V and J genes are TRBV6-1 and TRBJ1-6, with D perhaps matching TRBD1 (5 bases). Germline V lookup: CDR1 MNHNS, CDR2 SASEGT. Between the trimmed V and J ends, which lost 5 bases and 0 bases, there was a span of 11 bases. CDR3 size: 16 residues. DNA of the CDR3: TGTGCCAGCAGTTTACAGGCTAGCTCCTATAATTCACCCCTCCACTTT. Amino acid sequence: CASSLQASSYNSPLHF.

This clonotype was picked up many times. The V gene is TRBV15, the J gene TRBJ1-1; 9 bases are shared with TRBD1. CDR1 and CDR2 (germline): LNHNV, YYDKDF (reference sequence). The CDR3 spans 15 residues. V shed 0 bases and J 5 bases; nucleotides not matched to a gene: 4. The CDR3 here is CATSRDRTGATEAFF. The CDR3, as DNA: TGTGCCACCAGCAGAGATAGGACAGGGGCTACTGAAGCTTTCTTT.

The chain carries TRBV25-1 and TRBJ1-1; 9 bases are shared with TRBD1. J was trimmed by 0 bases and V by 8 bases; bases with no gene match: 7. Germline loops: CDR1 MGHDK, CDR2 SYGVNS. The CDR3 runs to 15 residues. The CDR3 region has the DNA TGTGCCAGCCGCGAGGACAGGGGCATGAACACTGAAGCTTTCTTT. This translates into CASREDRGMNTEAFF.

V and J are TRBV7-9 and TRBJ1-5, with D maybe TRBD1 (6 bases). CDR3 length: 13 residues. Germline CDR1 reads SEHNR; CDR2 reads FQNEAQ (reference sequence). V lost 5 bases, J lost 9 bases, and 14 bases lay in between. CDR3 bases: TGTGCCAGCAGCCAGGGGTACAGGGCGCCCCAGCATTTT. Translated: CASSQGYRAPQHF.

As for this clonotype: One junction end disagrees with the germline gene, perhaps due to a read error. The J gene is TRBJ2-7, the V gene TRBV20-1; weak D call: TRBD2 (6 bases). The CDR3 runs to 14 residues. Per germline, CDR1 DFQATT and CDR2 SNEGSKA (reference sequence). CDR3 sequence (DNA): TGCAGTGCTAGAGACCGTGGACTATCCTTCGAGCAGTACTTC. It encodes CSARDRGLSFEQYF.

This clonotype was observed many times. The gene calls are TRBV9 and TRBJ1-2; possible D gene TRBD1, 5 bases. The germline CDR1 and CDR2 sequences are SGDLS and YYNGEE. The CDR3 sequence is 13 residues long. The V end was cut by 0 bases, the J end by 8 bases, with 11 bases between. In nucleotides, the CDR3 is TGTGCCAGCAGCGTAGAGGCAGGGTACGGCTACACCTTC. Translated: CASSVEAGYGYTF.

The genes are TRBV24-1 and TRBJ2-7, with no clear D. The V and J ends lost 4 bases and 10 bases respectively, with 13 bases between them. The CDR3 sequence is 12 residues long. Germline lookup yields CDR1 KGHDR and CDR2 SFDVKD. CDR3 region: CATSDPSVDQYF. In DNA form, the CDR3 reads TGTGCCACCAGTGACCCGAGCGTCGACCAGTACTTC.

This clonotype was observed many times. The CDR3 sequence is CASSNQLGALHF. The CDR3 coding sequence is TGTGCCAGTAGTAACCAACTAGGGGCCCTCCACTTT. The chain couples TRBV19 to TRBJ1-6, with D perhaps matching TRBD1 (5 bases). CDR3 size: 12 residues. V lost 4 bases, J lost 14 bases, and 12 bases lay in between. CDR1 is LNHDA, CDR2 SQIVND, per germline (reference sequence).

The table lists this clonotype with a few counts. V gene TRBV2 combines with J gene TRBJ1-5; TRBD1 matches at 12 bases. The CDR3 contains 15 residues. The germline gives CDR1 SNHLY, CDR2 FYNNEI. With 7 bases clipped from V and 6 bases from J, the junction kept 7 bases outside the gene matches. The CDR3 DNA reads TGTGCCAGCAAGATGGGACAGGGGGCTGGTCAGCCCCAGCATTTT. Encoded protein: CASKMGQGAGQPQHF. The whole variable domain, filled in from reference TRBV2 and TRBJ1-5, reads EPEVTQTPSHQVTQMGQEVILRCVPISNHLYFYWYRQILGQKVEFLVSFYNNEISEKSEIFDDQFSVERPDGSNFTLKIRSTKLEDSAMYFCASKMGQGAGQPQHFGDGTRLSIL.

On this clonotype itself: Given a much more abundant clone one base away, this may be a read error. The CDR3: CASSPRDGPFAPHF. The CDR3 nucleotides read TGTGCCAGCAGCCCCCGGGACGGACCTTTTGCCCCGCATTTT. This chain uses TRBV19 with TRBJ1-5, with D perhaps matching TRBD1 (5 bases). This CDR3 comprises 14 residues. Germline V gives CDR1 LNHDA, CDR2 SQIVND (reference sequence). Trimming removed 9 bases at V and 15 bases at J, with 27 bases between.

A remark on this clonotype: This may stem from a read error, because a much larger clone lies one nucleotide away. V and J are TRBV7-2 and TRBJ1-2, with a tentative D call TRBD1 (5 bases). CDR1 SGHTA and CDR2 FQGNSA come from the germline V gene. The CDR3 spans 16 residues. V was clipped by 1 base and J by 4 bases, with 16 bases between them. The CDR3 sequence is CASSLGGLSQGYGYTF. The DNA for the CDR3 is TGTGCCAGCAGCTTAGGTGGACTGTCGCAGGGCTATGGCTACACCTTC.

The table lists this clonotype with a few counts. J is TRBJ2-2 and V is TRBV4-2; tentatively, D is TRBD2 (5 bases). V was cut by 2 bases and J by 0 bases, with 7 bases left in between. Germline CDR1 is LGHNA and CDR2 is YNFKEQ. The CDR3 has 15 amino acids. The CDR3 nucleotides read TGTGCCAGCAGCCAACAGACTACGAACACCGGGGAGCTGTTTTTT. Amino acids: CASSQQTTNTGELFF.

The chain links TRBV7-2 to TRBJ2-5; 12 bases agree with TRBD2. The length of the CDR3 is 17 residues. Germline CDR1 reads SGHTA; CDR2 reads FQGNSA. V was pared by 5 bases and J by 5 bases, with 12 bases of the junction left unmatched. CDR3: CASSQDGLAGGRETQYF. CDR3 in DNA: TGTGCCAGCAGCCAAGATGGGCTAGCGGGAGGGCGCGAGACCCAGTACTTC.

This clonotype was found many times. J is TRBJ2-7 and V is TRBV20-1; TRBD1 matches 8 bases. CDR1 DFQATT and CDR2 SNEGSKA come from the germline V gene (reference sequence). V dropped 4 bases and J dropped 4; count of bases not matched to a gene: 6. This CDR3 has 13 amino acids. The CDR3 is CSATWTGIYEQYF. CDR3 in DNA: TGCAGTGCTACGTGGACAGGGATATACGAGCAGTACTTC.

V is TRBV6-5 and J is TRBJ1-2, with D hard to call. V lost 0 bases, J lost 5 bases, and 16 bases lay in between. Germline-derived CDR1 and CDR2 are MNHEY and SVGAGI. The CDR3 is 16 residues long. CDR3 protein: CASSYSYSQLLYGYTF. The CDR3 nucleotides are TGTGCCAGCAGTTACTCATACAGCCAGCTTCTTTATGGCTACACCTTC.

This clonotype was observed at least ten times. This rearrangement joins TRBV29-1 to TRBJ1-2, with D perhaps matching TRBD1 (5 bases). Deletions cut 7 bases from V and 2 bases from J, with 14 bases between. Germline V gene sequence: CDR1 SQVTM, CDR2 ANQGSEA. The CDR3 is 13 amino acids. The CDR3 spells CSAGGLGNYGYTF. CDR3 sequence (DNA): TGCAGCGCCGGGGGTTTAGGGAACTATGGCTACACCTTC.

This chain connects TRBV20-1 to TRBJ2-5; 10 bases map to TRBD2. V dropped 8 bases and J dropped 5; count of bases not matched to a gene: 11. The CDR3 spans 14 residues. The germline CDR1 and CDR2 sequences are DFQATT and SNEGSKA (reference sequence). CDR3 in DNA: TGCAGTCCCCAAGGGGGACTAGCGAGTGAGACCCAGTACTTC. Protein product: CSPQGGLASETQYF.